Following are 3 T cell receptor beta chains from one sample sequenced in a study of breast tumors, draining lymph nodes, adjacent tissues. TCRdb analysed the multiplex PCR reads with MiXCR anew, one entry per CDR3 protein. This sample has about 22,000 distinct CDR3 sequences, with approximately 64% found just once. Sequenced material: tumor-adjacent breast tissue. Receptor source: a female donor with breast cancer. Some clones in this sample may be carry-over from other donors' samples.

This clonotype was detected ten times or more. V and J are TRBV27 and TRBJ1-5, with D unclear. Looked up from germline, CDR1 is MNHEY and CDR2 is SMNVEV (reference sequence). There are 13 residues in the CDR3. Trimming cost V 8 bases and J 3 bases, with 11 bases left between them. The CDR3 DNA is TGTGCCAGCCAATCGGGGTTCAATCAGCCCCAGCATTTT. This codes for CASQSGFNQPQHF.

This clonotype was found many times. A much more abundant neighbour one base away suggests this may be a read error. The gene calls are TRBV20-1 and TRBJ2-7; tentatively, D is TRBD2 (6 bases). Germline V lookup: CDR1 DFQATT, CDR2 SNEGSKA (reference sequence). Trimming took 1 base from V and 4 from J, leaving 17 bases between them. The CDR3 is 15 amino acids. The CDR3 DNA reads TGCAGTGCTAGAGGTGACACGGGAGAGGCGTACGAGCAGTACTTC. Its protein product is CSARGDTGEAYEQYF.

This clonotype is classed as medium-sized. The gene calls are TRBV12-3 or TRBV12-4 and TRBJ2-5; maybe TRBD1 (8 bases). Trimming took 7 bases from V and 5 from J, leaving 14 bases between them. The CDR3 length is 13 residues. The CDR3 loop reads CASTLQGGETQYF. The CDR3 coding sequence is TGTGCCAGCACCCTACAGGGGGGGGAGACCCAGTACTTC.